These 20 T cell receptor beta chains share one sample of origin, sequenced in a study of human T cells and chemical hapten exposure (dated by TCRdb to 2020 to 2022). In the paper's terms, the time point label means: pre-sensitization, week 0. This sample's treatment or condition label indicates: therapeutic diphenylcyclopropenone sensitization with weekly scalp DPC. Library method: RACE. Data came from a NextSeq 500. TCRdb reprocessed the public reads (quality trimming at Q25 with fastp, clone calling with MiXCR) and kept in-frame beta chains. Identical CDR3 protein sequences are pooled into one entry, listed with their most common genes and DNA. The sample table shows approximately 370,000 distinct CDR3 sequences, and 4.5% to 7% are seen once. The top ten constitute roughly 8.2% of the sample. The sequenced sample was whole blood, obtained in connection with sensitization to the hapten diphenylcyclopropenone (DPC). These receptors all come from a woman in her late teens or twenties with alopecia areata. Some clones in this sample may be carry-over from other donors' samples.

This clonotype was seen a few times. This sequence joins TRBV5-1 and TRBJ2-3; D ambiguous. The V gene's germline CDR1 is SGHRS and CDR2 YFSETQ. The CDR3 is 15 amino acids. Trimming removed 5 bases from V and 2 bases from J, with 15 bases in between. The CDR3 nucleotides are TGCGCCAGCAGACTGACTGGCATATTCACAGATACGCAGTATTTT. Translated, it gives CASRLTGIFTDTQYF.

Comments on this clonotype: A much larger clone is a single base away; this may be a read error. The rearrangement joins TRBV12-3 or TRBV12-4 to TRBJ1-6, with a possible D match to TRBD1 (5 bases). There are 15 residues in the CDR3. Deletions cut 5 bases from V and 7 bases from J, with 15 bases between. The CDR3 loop is CASSIFTGRNSPLHF. The CDR3 bases are TGTGCCAGCAGTATTTTCACGGGGCGAAATTCACCCCTCCACTTT.

The J gene is TRBJ1-1, the V gene TRBV15; D call uncertain. V lost 8 bases to trimming and J lost 5 bases, with 18 bases between them. Germline CDR1 is LNHNV and CDR2 is YYDKDF (reference sequence). The CDR3 sequence is 14 residues long. The CDR3 DNA is TGTGCCACCCGGACCCCCCACGGTGGGACTGAAGCTTTCTTT. Encoded protein: CATRTPHGGTEAFF.

There are a few counts of this clonotype. The genes are TRBV2 and TRBJ2-5; TRBD1 might be the D (6 bases). Germline CDR1 reads SNHLY; CDR2 reads FYNNEI. The CDR3 runs 14 residues. V lost 6 bases and J 3 bases, leaving 14 bases between the germline ends. CDR3 nucleotide sequence: TGTGCCAGCAGCCTATTACAGGGTAAAGAGACCCAGTACTTC. This codes for CASSLLQGKETQYF.

At least ten counts were recorded for this clonotype. The chain recombines TRBV5-1 with TRBJ2-5, with TRBD1 matching 7 bases. Trimming took 3 bases from V and 3 from J; bases not matched to a gene: 8. The CDR3 runs to 15 residues. CDR1 and CDR2 from the germline V gene are SGHRS and YFSETQ. The DNA for the CDR3 is TGCGCCAGCAGCTCGGGACAGTTTACCGAAGAGACCCAGTACTTC. This sequence encodes CASSSGQFTEETQYF.

V is TRBV27 and J is TRBJ2-7; 7 bases line up with TRBD2. The CDR3 is 15 amino acids. The J segment lost 6 bases and the V segment lost 5 bases, leaving 13 bases of the junction unmatched. The V gene's germline CDR1 is MNHEY and CDR2 SMNVEV (reference sequence). Here the CDR3 DNA reads TGTGCCAGCAGTCCACAAGCGGGGCCCGGCCCCGAGCAGTACTTC. Its protein product is CASSPQAGPGPEQYF.

This clonotype showed up just a few times. This chain uses TRBV12-3 or TRBV12-4 with TRBJ1-2, with D uncertain. The CDR3 length is 20 residues. Trimming removed 4 bases at V and 0 bases at J, with 27 bases between. The CDR3, as DNA: TGTGCCAGCAGTTCCCTAGCCTGGGCGGAGCCCTTGTTAGCTAACTATGGCTACACCTTC. This gives the protein CASSSLAWAEPLLANYGYTF.

This clonotype was seen a few times. This chain links TRBV10-3 with TRBJ1-6; 7 nucleotides align to TRBD1. The germline gives CDR1 ENHRY, CDR2 SYGVKD. V was clipped by 1 base and J by 2 bases; unmatched bases: 2. The CDR3 covers 16 residues. This chain's CDR3 is CAISELGTAYNSPLHF. The CDR3 DNA reads as TGTGCCATCAGTGAGTTAGGGACAGCCTATAATTCACCCCTCCACTTT.

V and J are TRBV6-6 and TRBJ1-2; no firm D call. This CDR3 is built from 11 residues. Trimming took 4 bases from V and 4 from J, leaving 4 bases between them. Germline V gives CDR1 MNHNY, CDR2 SVGAGI (reference sequence). CDR3: CASSFTYGYTF. The CDR3 DNA sequence: TGTGCCAGCAGTTTTACCTATGGCTACACCTTC.

The V call is TRBV7-2, the J call TRBJ1-2, with 11 bases lining up with TRBD1. Germline CDR1 SGHTA, CDR2 FQGNSA. This CDR3 region has 14 residues. With V trimmed by 5 bases and J by 6 bases, 5 bases remained unmatched. In nucleotides, the CDR3 is TGTGCCAGCAGCCGGACAGGGGGCGCGAATGGCTACACCTTC. Protein product: CASSRTGGANGYTF.

This clonotype appeared many times. The CDR3 DNA sequence: TGTGCCAGCAGCCGGACTAGCGGGGCAGGGAATGAGCAGTTCTTC. Its protein product is CASSRTSGAGNEQFF. This chain connects TRBV5-4 to TRBJ2-1; 12 nucleotides align to TRBD2. The CDR3 spans 15 residues. The germline CDR1 and CDR2 sequences are SGHNT and YYREEE (reference sequence). After removal of 4 bases from V and 7 bases from J, the junction contained 6 bases not matched to a gene.

The chain combines TRBV5-1 with TRBJ1-1; tentatively, D is TRBD1 (6 bases). V shed 2 bases and J shed 3 bases, with 11 bases lying between them. The CDR3 consists of 14 residues. CDR1 SGHRS and CDR2 YFSETQ come from the germline V gene. The CDR3 DNA follows: TGCGCCAGCAGCTTTGCAGGGGCCGACACTGAAGCTTTCTTT. It specifies CASSFAGADTEAFF.

J is TRBJ2-1 and V is TRBV9, with D tentatively TRBD1 (6 bases). Germline loops: CDR1 SGDLS, CDR2 YYNGEE. V was trimmed by 3 bases and J by 3 bases, leaving 13 bases between them. The CDR3 contains 15 residues. DNA for the CDR3: TGTGCCAGCAGCGCCACGGGCAGGGGCTACAATGAGCAGTTCTTC. Its translation is CASSATGRGYNEQFF.

A remark on this clonotype: A much larger clone lies a single base off, so this may be a read error. V is TRBV4-1 and J is TRBJ1-4; 9 nucleotides line up with TRBD1. Trimming took 0 bases from V and 6 from J; bases not matched to a gene: 5. The CDR3 runs to 16 residues. Germline CDR1 and CDR2: MGHRA and YSYEKL. CDR3 sequence (DNA): TGCGCCAGCAGCCAAGAAGGGACAGGGAACTATGAAAAACTGTTTTTT. Its protein product is CASSQEGTGNYEKLFF.

This clonotype has only a few counts. V and J are TRBV3-1 and TRBJ2-5, with 8 bases fitting TRBD1. The CDR3 contains 14 residues. Trimming at V came to 0 bases and at J to 4 bases, leaving 1 base not matched to a gene. Germline loops: CDR1 LGHDT, CDR2 YNNKEL (reference sequence). The CDR3 coding sequence is TGTGCCAGCAGCCAAGACAGGGGGCTAGAGACCCAGTACTTC. Protein product: CASSQDRGLETQYF.

This rearrangement joins TRBV28 to TRBJ2-7; possibly TRBD1 for D (6 bases). Trimming cost V 8 bases and J 2 bases, with 19 bases left between them. Germline CDR1 MDHEN, CDR2 SYDVKM. The CDR3 has 15 amino acids. The CDR3 nucleotides read TGTGCCAGCGGAACCACAGGGACGAGAACCTACGAGCAGTACTTC. Residues: CASGTTGTRTYEQYF.

The V call is TRBV6-5, the J call TRBJ1-1; no reliable D call. CDR1 MNHEY and CDR2 SVGAGI come from the germline V gene. This CDR3 contains 15 residues. V lost 5 bases to trimming and J lost 4 bases, with 17 bases between them. CDR3 nucleotides: TGTGCCAGCAGTGGCCGCGAAAGTGGAGGCACTGAAGCTTTCTTT. This sequence encodes CASSGRESGGTEAFF.

This clonotype has a count of ten or more. The CDR3 here is CAIGKEETQYF. The CDR3 DNA follows: TGTGCCATCGGGAAAGAAGAGACCCAGTACTTC. The chain carries TRBV10-3 and TRBJ2-5; D ambiguous. Germline V CDR1 and CDR2: ENHRY, SYGVKD. This CDR3 is 11 amino acids long. The V gene lost 8 bases and the J gene lost 3 bases, with 7 bases spanning the gap.

The rearrangement links TRBV7-2 to TRBJ1-2, with 7 bases aligning to TRBD1. With 5 bases clipped from V and 2 bases from J, the junction kept 8 bases outside the gene matches. Germline assignment: CDR1 SGHTA and CDR2 FQGNSA. The CDR3 loop spans 15 amino acids. In DNA, the CDR3 is TGTGCCAGCAGCCAAGACAGGGAGGCCAACTATGGCTACACCTTC. This encodes CASSQDREANYGYTF. The variable domain in full, with the rest retrieved from reference TRBV7-2 and TRBJ1-2, is GAGVSQSPSNKVTEKGKDVELRCDPISGHTALYWYRQSLGQGLEFLIYFQGNSAPDKSGLPSDRFSAERTGGSVSTLTIQRTQQEDSAVYLCASSQDREANYGYTFGSGTRLTVV.

This clonotype was seen at least ten times. The chain carries TRBV6-2 or TRBV6-3 and TRBJ1-2; the D is unclear. Germline loops: CDR1 MNHEY, CDR2 SVGEGT. V shed 0 bases and J shed 2 bases, with 4 bases lying between them. There are 13 residues in the CDR3. The CDR3 protein is CASSYSYNYGYTF. CDR3 DNA sequence: TGTGCCAGCAGTTACTCGTACAACTATGGCTACACCTTC.